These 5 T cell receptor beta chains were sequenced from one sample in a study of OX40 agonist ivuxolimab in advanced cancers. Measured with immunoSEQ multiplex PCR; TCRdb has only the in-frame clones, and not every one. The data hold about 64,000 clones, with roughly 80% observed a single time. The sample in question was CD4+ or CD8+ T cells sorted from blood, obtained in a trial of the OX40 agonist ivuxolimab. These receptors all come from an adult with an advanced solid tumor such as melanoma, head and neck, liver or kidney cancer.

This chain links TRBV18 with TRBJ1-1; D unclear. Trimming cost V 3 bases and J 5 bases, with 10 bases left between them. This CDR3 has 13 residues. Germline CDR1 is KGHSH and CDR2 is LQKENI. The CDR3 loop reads CASSPSPGTEAFF. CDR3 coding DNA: TGTGCCAGCTCACCGTCACCGGGGACTGAAGCTTTCTTT.

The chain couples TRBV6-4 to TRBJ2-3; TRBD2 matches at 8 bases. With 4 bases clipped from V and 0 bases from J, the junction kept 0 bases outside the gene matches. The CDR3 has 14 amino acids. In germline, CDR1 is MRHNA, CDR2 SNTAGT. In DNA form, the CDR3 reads TGTGCCAGCAGTGCTAGCGGGAGCACAGATACGCAGTATTTT. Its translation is CASSASGSTDTQYF.

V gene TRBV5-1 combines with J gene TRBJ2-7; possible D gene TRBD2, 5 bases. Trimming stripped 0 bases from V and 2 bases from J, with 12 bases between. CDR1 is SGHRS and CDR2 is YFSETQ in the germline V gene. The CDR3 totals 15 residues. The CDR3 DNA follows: TGCGCCAGCAGCTTGGGACCACTAGTTACCTACGAGCAGTACTTC. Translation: CASSLGPLVTYEQYF.

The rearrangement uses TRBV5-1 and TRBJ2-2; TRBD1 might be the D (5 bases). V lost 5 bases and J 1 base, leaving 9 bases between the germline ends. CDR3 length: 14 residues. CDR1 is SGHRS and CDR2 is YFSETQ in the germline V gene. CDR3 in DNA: TGCGCCAGCAGTCAGGGCGAGAACACCGGGGAGCTGTTTTTT. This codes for CASSQGENTGELFF.

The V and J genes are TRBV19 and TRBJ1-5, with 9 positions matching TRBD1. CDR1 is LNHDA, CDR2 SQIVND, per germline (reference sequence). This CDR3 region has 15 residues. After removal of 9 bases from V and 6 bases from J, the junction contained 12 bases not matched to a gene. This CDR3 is CASAIPGQGGQPQHF. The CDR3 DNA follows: TGTGCCAGCGCAATTCCGGGACAGGGAGGTCAGCCCCAGCATTTT.